Below, 23 T cell receptor beta chains from the same sample are listed, as sequenced in a study of early T cells in non-severe SARS-CoV-2 infection. TCRdb analysed the 5' RACE reads with MiXCR anew, one entry per CDR3 protein. This sample has tens of thousands of distinct CDR3 sequences, with 10% to 15% found just once. Sequences were obtained from whole blood. The receptors were gathered from an adult who was a healthcare worker with PCR-confirmed SARS-CoV-2 infection or an uninfected control (not recorded which).

This clonotype has ten or more counts. V gene TRBV2 combines with J gene TRBJ2-3; TRBD2 aligns across 10 bases. Germline CDR1 SNHLY, CDR2 FYNNEI. Trimming at V came to 3 bases and at J to 5 bases, leaving 5 bases not matched to a gene. The CDR3 length is 15 residues. CDR3 nucleotide sequence: TGTGCCAGCAGTGATGGACTAGCGGTAGGAGATACGCAGTATTTT. Amino acid sequence: CASSDGLAVGDTQYF.

This clonotype has at least ten counts. The CDR3 sequence: CASSLLQGLYTEAFF. CDR3 coding DNA: TGTGCCAGCAGCCTGCTCCAGGGGCTTTACACTGAAGCTTTCTTT. The chain combines TRBV5-5 with TRBJ1-1; weak D call: TRBD1 (6 bases). V dropped 4 bases and J dropped 3 bases, with 16 bases sitting between them. The CDR3 consists of 15 residues. Germline V gives CDR1 SGHKS, CDR2 YYEKEE (reference sequence).

This clonotype occurred many times. V gene TRBV6-4 combines with J gene TRBJ1-2, with D tentatively TRBD1 (6 bases). The CDR3 totals 16 residues. Germline V gene lookup returns CDR1 MRHNA and CDR2 SNTAGT. V shed 2 bases and J shed 4 bases, with 17 bases lying between them. Here the CDR3 reads CASSDAGGQFSYGYTF. As DNA, the CDR3 is TGTGCCAGCAGTGACGCCGGAGGACAGTTTTCCTATGGCTACACCTTC.

The table lists this clonotype with a few counts. The rearrangement uses TRBV2 and TRBJ1-3, with D possibly matching TRBD1 (5 bases). The V gene lost 6 bases and the J gene lost 0 bases, with 15 bases spanning the gap. This CDR3 contains 16 residues. The V gene's germline CDR1 is SNHLY and CDR2 FYNNEI. CDR3 sequence reads: CASRLPRVPSGNTIYF. The CDR3 nucleotides are TGTGCCAGCAGGCTCCCCAGGGTTCCCTCTGGAAACACCATATATTTT.

The J gene is TRBJ2-7, the V gene TRBV6-1; D might be TRBD1 (5 bases). Germline V CDR1 and CDR2: MNHNS, SASEGT. The CDR3 extends over 14 amino acids. V lost 7 bases and J lost 0, with 13 bases in between. The CDR3 DNA reads as TGTGCCAGCACCATTACCAGGGCCTCCTACGAGCAGTACTTC. Translated: CASTITRASYEQYF.

Note on this clonotype: An end of the junction differs from the germline gene, which may be a read error. The V and J genes are TRBV3-1 and TRBJ2-7; 10 nucleotides agree with TRBD1. The germline gives CDR1 LGHDT, CDR2 YNNKEL (reference sequence). This CDR3 has 13 residues. The CDR3 loop reads CASSQGQGNEQYF. CDR3 coding DNA: TGTGCCAGTAGCCAGGGACAGGGGAACGAGCAGTACTTC.

The V call is TRBV12-3 or TRBV12-4, the J call TRBJ2-5; 7 bases match TRBD2. This CDR3 has 15 residues. V was clipped by 4 bases and J by 2 bases; unmatched bases: 7. CDR3 in DNA: TGTGCCAGCAGTTCGACAGCGGGGTCACAAGAGACCCAGTACTTC. This sequence encodes CASSSTAGSQETQYF.

This clonotype was observed many times. The chain employs TRBV7-2 and TRBJ1-1; weak D call: TRBD1 (6 bases). Germline V gene lookup returns CDR1 SGHTA and CDR2 FQGNSA. V lost 5 bases to trimming and J lost 0 bases, with 13 bases between them. CDR3 length equals 15 residues. Here the CDR3 DNA reads TGTGCCAGCAGCAAGGGGGTCCCCATGAACACTGAAGCTTTCTTT. Amino acid sequence: CASSKGVPMNTEAFF.

This clonotype appeared many times. The chain carries TRBV10-3 and TRBJ2-2; tentatively, D is TRBD2 (6 bases). With 3 bases removed from V and 5 bases from J, the gap between germline ends came to 16 bases. Germline values: CDR1 ENHRY, CDR2 SYGVKD. The length of the CDR3 is 16 residues. CDR3 amino acids: CAISDPRGAGTGELFF. CDR3 DNA: TGTGCCATCAGTGACCCGCGCGGGGCGGGTACCGGGGAGCTGTTTTTT.

Many counts were recorded for this clonotype. The rearrangement joins TRBV15 to TRBJ1-1, with D perhaps TRBD1 (5 bases). The V gene's germline CDR1 is LNHNV and CDR2 YYDKDF (reference sequence). The CDR3 has 15 amino acids. Trimming removed 1 base from V and 6 bases from J, with 15 bases in between. The CDR3, as DNA: TGTGCCACCAGCAGAGTCCCAGGGAAGATGGCTGAAGCTTTCTTT. Translating it yields CATSRVPGKMAEAFF.

In its sample, this clonotype was seen a few times. The chain uses TRBV3-1 and TRBJ1-2; D gene unclear. From germline, CDR1 is LGHDT and CDR2 YNNKEL (reference sequence). The CDR3 contains 12 residues. Trimming left V 4 bases short and J 4 bases short, with 7 bases between. This chain's CDR3 is CASSLRAYGYTF. DNA of the CDR3: TGTGCCAGCAGCCTACGGGCCTATGGCTACACCTTC.

V usage is TRBV5-4 and J usage is TRBJ2-3, with D perhaps matching TRBD2 (7 bases). Per the germline V gene, CDR1 is SGHNT and CDR2 is YYREEE (reference sequence). V shed 1 base and J shed 4 bases, with 10 bases lying between them. The CDR3 has 14 residues. The CDR3 here is CASSLQGRADTQYF. Written as DNA, the CDR3 is TGTGCCAGCAGCTTGCAGGGGAGGGCAGATACGCAGTATTTT.

This clonotype was recorded at least ten times. The V call is TRBV2, the J call TRBJ2-1; TRBD1 is a possible D gene (6 bases). V was trimmed by 9 bases and J by 7 bases, leaving 13 bases between them. There are 12 residues in the CDR3. CDR1 is SNHLY and CDR2 is FYNNEI in the germline V gene. The CDR3 nucleotides are TGTGCCAGTAAGCCAGGGGAAAATGAGCAGTTCTTC. Its translation: CASKPGENEQFF.

This clonotype was found many times. This chain connects TRBV7-7 to TRBJ2-7; 11 bases line up with TRBD1. V shed 5 bases, J shed 7 bases, and the junction held 7 bases outside the gene matches. The V gene's germline CDR1 is SSHAT and CDR2 FNYEAQ (reference sequence). The CDR3 contains 14 residues. CDR3 coding DNA: TGTGCCAGCAGCCCCGGACAGGGGGCACGTGAGCAGTACTTC. Its translation is CASSPGQGAREQYF.

The V gene is TRBV18, the J gene TRBJ2-2; maybe TRBD1 (5 bases). Trimming removed 6 bases from V and 0 bases from J, with 8 bases in between. The V gene's germline CDR1 is KGHSH and CDR2 LQKENI. The CDR3 contains 14 residues. CDR3 residues: CASSYRPNTGELFF. The CDR3 DNA follows: TGTGCCAGCTCCTACAGGCCGAACACCGGGGAGCTGTTTTTT.

The V and J genes are TRBV11-1 and TRBJ1-2, with 10 bases identical to TRBD1. Germline lookup yields CDR1 SGHAT and CDR2 FQDESV (reference sequence). This CDR3 is 17 amino acids long. Trimming removed 3 bases from V and 4 bases from J; junction bases left unmatched: 11. The CDR3 DNA is TGTGCCAGCAGCTTTATGGACCGCGACAGGGGGCTCTATGGCTACACCTTC. Amino acid sequence: CASSFMDRDRGLYGYTF.

This clonotype was counted a few times. V is TRBV6-5 and J is TRBJ1-1; D is uncertain. The CDR3 has 11 amino acids. V was trimmed by 7 bases and J by 7 bases, leaving 10 bases between them. Germline V gene sequence: CDR1 MNHEY, CDR2 SVGAGI. CDR3 sequence: CASKGRREAFF. The CDR3 nucleotides read TGTGCCAGCAAGGGCAGGCGTGAAGCTTTCTTT.

This clonotype showed up just a few times. Written as DNA, the CDR3 is TGTGCCAGCAGTTCCCCGGGACAGGGATACCCCGAGCAGTTCTTC. It codes for CASSSPGQGYPEQFF. The chain links TRBV6-6 to TRBJ2-1; 9 bases agree with TRBD1. This CDR3 spans 15 amino acids. Trimming cost V 4 bases and J 10 bases; bases outside gene matches: 11. Germline CDR1 reads MNHNY; CDR2 reads SVGAGI (reference sequence).

The table lists this clonotype with a few counts. The chain has TRBV7-3 and TRBJ1-1; D possibly corresponds to TRBD1 (6 bases). CDR3 length: 16 amino acids. Between the trimmed V and J ends, which lost 8 bases and 1 base, there was a span of 20 bases. Germline-derived CDR1 and CDR2 are SGHTA and FQGTGA. CDR3 nucleotide sequence: TGTGCCAGCTCGGGGGCCCCCATAAGGCAGAACACTGAAGCTTTCTTT. This translates into CASSGAPIRQNTEAFF. The full variable domain, with the rest looked up from reference TRBV7-3 and TRBJ1-1, is GAGVSQTPSNKVTEKGKYVELRCDPISGHTALYWYRQSLGQGPEFLIYFQGTGAADDSGLPNDRFFAVRPEGSVSTLKIQRTERGDSAVYLCASSGAPIRQNTEAFFGQGTRLTVV.

The chain uses TRBV2 and TRBJ2-5; D is perhaps TRBD1 (6 bases). The germline V gene has CDR1 SNHLY and CDR2 FYNNEI. CDR3 length: 12 amino acids. Deletions cut 8 bases from V and 5 bases from J, with 12 bases between. The CDR3 region is CASAQGPETQYF. CDR3 nucleotide sequence: TGTGCCAGCGCTCAGGGGCCCGAGACCCAGTACTTC.

In its sample, this clonotype was seen many times. V and J are TRBV20-1 and TRBJ2-1, with 9 nucleotides matching TRBD2. Germline CDR1 is DFQATT and CDR2 is SNEGSKA (reference sequence). This CDR3 spans 13 amino acids. The V gene end was trimmed by 5 bases and the J gene end by 5 bases; junction bases not matched to a gene: 4. CDR3 sequence: CSAEAGGHNEQFF. The DNA of the CDR3 is TGCAGTGCTGAGGCGGGGGGGCACAATGAGCAGTTCTTC.

This clonotype was picked up many times. This chain joins TRBV7-9 and TRBJ2-7; tentative D call: TRBD1 (5 bases). Germline V lookup: CDR1 SEHNR, CDR2 FQNEAQ (reference sequence). Trimming took 1 base from V and 3 from J, leaving 10 bases between them. The CDR3 runs 14 residues. The DNA for the CDR3 is TGTGCCAGCAGCTTAGTTCGGCAGGGCTACGAGCAGTACTTC. Translating gives CASSLVRQGYEQYF. Based on the CDR3 plus reference TRBV7-9 and TRBJ2-7, the full variable domain is DTGVSQNPRHKITKRGQNVTFRCDPISEHNRLYWYRQTLGQGPEFLTYFQNEAQLEKSRLLSDRFSAERPKGSFSTLEIQRTEQGDSAMYLCASSLVRQGYEQYFGPGTRLTVT.

There are many counts of this clonotype. The V call is TRBV6-2 or TRBV6-3, the J call TRBJ2-3; D is uncertain. Germline assignment: CDR1 MNHEY and CDR2 SVGEGT. V dropped 6 bases and J dropped 2 bases, with 18 bases sitting between them. The CDR3 runs to 16 residues. CDR3 region: CASSLDQFLLTDTQYF. The DNA for the CDR3 is TGTGCCAGCAGCCTCGACCAATTCCTTCTCACAGATACGCAGTATTTT.